This T cell receptor beta chain was observed in a study of identical twins. In TCRdb, the 5' RACE reads were re-called with MiXCR into one record per CDR3 protein. The sample shows 470,000 or so distinct CDR3 sequences, roughly a quarter of them seen only once. This clonotype was counted between two and nine times. The V end lost 3 bases, the J end lost 11 bases, and 16 bases lay between the germline ends. This CDR3 has 14 residues. CDR1 is MGHDK, CDR2 SYGVNS, per germline. These same records also appear under a second study, on T cells expressing NK-cell markers. From that second work: For several experiments, T cell sorting was restricted to the alpha-beta TCR population by means of an anti-gamma-delta TCR antibody.

Sequencing was performed on CD4+ T cells sorted from blood. V and J are TRBV25-1 and TRBJ1-4; D not certain. This receptor was identified in a woman under 30 in good health. The CDR3 DNA reads TGTGCCAGCAGTGATCGAGGTTTGGGGAATAAACTGTTTTTT. Encoded protein: CASSDRGLGNKLFF.